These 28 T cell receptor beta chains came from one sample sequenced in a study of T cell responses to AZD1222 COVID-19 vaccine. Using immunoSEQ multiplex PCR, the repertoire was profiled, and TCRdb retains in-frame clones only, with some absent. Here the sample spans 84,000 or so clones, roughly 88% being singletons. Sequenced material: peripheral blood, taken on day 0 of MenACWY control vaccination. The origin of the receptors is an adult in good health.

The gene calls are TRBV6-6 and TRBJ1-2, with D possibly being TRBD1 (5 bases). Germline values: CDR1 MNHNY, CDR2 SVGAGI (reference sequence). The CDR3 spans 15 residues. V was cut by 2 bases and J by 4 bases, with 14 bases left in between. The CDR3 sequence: CASSYPPAGLYGYTF. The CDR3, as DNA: TGTGCCAGCAGTTACCCGCCAGCGGGGCTCTATGGCTACACCTTC.

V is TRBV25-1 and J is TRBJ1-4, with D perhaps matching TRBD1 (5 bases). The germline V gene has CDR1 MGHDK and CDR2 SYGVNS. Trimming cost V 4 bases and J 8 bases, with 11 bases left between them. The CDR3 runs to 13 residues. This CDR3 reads CASSAGGGEKLFF. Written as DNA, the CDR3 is TGTGCCAGCAGTGCTGGGGGTGGGGAAAAACTGTTTTTT.

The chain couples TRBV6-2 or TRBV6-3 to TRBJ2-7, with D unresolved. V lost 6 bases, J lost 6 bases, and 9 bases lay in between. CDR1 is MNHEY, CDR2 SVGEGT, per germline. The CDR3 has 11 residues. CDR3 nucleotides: TGTGCCAGCAGCCCTCGAAGCGAGCAGTACTTC. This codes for CASSPRSEQYF.

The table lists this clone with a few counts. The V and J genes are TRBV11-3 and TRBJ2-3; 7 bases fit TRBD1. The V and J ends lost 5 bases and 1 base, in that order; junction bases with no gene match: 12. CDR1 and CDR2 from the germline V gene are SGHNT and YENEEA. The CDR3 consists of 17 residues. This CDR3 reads CASSPAKTGLGTDTQYF. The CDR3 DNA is TGTGCCAGCAGCCCCGCCAAGACAGGGCTTGGCACAGATACGCAGTATTTT.

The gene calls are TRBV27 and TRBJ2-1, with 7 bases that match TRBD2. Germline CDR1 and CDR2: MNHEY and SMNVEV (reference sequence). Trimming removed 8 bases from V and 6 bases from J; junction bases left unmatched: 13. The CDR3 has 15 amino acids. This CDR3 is CASRPGGTPPNEQFF. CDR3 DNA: TGTGCCAGCCGTCCCGGGGGGACCCCCCCCAATGAGCAGTTCTTC.

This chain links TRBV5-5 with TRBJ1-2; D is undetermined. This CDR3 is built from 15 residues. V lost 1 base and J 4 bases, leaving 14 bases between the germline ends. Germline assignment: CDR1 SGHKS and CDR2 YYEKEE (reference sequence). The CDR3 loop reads CASSLSWVGSYGYTF. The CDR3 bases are TGTGCCAGCAGCTTGTCTTGGGTCGGCAGCTATGGCTACACCTTC.

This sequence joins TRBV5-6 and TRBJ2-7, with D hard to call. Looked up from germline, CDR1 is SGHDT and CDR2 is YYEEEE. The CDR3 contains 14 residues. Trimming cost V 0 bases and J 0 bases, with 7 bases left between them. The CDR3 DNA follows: TGTGCCAGCAGCTTGGGGGATGACTCCTACGAGCAGTACTTC. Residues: CASSLGDDSYEQYF.

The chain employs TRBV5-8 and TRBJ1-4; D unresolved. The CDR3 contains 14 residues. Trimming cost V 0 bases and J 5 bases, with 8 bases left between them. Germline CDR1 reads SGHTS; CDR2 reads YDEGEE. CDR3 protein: CASSLGGLNEKLFF. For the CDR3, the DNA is TGTGCCAGCAGCTTGGGCGGGCTGAATGAAAAACTGTTTTTT.

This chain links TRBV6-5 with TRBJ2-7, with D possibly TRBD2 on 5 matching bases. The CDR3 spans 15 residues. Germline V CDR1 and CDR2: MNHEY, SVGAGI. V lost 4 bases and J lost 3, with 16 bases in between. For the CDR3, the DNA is TGTGCCAGCAGTTTGGACTCACAAGCGAACTACGAGCAGTACTTC. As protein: CASSLDSQANYEQYF.

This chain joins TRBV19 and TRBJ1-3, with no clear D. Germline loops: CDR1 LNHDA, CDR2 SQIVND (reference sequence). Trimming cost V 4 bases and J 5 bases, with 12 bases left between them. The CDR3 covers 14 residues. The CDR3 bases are TGTGCCAGTAGTACACCGGGAGGCCGAAACACCATATATTTT. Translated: CASSTPGGRNTIYF.

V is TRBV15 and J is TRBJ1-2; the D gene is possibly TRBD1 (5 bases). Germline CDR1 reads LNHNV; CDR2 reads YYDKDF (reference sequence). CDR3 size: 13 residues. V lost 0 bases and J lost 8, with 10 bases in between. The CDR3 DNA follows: TGTGCCACCAGCAGAGAGGGGGGAAGCGGCTACACCTTC. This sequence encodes CATSREGGSGYTF. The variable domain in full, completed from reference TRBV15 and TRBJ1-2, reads DAMVIQNPRYQVTQFGKPVTLSCSQTLNHNVMYWYQQKSSQAPKLLFHYYDKDFNNEADTPDNFQSRRPNTSFCFLDIRSPGLGDTAMYLCATSREGGSGYTFGSGTRLTVV.

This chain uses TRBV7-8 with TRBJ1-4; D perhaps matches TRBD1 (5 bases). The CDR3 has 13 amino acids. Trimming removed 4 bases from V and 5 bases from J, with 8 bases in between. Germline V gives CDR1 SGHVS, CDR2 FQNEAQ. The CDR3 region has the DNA TGTGCCAGCAGCTGGGGGAGAAATGAAAAACTGTTTTTT. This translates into CASSWGRNEKLFF. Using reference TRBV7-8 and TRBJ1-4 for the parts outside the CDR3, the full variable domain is GAGVSQSPRYKVAKRGQDVALRCDPISGHVSLFWYQQALGQGPEFLTYFQNEAQLDKSGLPSDRFFAERPEGSVSTLKIQRTQQEDSAVYLCASSWGRNEKLFFGSGTQLSVL.

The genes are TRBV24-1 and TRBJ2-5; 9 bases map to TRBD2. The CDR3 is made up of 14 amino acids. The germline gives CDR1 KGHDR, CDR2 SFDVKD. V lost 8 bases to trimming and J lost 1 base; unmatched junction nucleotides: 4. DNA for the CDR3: TGTGCCACCATGGGGCGGGGGGGCCAAGAGACCCAGTACTTC. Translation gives CATMGRGGQETQYF.

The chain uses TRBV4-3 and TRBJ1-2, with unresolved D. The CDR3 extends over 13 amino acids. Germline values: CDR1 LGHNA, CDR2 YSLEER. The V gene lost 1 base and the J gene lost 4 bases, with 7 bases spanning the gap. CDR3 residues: CASSQVGSYGYTF. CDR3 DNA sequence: TGCGCCAGCAGCCAAGTTGGTAGCTATGGCTACACCTTC.

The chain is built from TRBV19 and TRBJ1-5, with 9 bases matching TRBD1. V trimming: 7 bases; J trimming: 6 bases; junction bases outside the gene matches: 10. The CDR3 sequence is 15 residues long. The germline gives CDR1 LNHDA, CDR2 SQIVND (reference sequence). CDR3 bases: TGTGCCAGTACCAGGGACAGGGATGTGAGTCAGCCCCAGCATTTT. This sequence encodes CASTRDRDVSQPQHF. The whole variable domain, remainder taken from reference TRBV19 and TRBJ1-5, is DGGITQSPKYLFRKEGQNVTLSCEQNLNHDAMYWYRQDPGQGLRLIYYSQIVNDFQKGDIAEGYSVSREKKESFPLTVTSAQKNPTAFYLCASTRDRDVSQPQHFGDGTRLSIL.

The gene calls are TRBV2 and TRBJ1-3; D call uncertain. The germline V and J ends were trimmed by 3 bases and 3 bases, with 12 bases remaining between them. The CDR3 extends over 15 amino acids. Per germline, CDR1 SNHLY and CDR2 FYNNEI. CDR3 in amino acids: CASSEGRTGGNTIYF. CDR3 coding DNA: TGTGCCAGCAGTGAGGGCAGGACGGGTGGAAACACCATATATTTT.

The CDR3 DNA is TGTGCCAGCAGCCCGGTCGGGACAGGGGGTCGAGGTGGCAATCAGCCCCAGCATTTT. It is translated as CASSPVGTGGRGGNQPQHF. The chain carries TRBV7-2 and TRBJ1-5; TRBD1 agrees at 11 bases. The CDR3 totals 19 residues. V was clipped by 5 bases and J by 2 bases; unmatched bases: 14. The germline CDR1 and CDR2 sequences are SGHTA and FQGNSA.

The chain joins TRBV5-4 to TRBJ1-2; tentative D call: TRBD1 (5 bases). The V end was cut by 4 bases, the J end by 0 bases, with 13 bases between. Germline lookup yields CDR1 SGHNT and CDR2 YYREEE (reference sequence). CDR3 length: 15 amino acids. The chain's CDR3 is CASSVGTQANYGYTF. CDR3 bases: TGTGCCAGCAGCGTGGGGACCCAAGCTAACTATGGCTACACCTTC.

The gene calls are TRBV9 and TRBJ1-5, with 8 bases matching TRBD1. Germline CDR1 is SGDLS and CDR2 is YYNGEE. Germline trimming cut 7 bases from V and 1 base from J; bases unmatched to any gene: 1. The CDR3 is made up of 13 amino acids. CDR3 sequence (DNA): TGTGCCAGCGGGGACAGGAGCAATCAGCCCCAGCATTTT. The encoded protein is CASGDRSNQPQHF. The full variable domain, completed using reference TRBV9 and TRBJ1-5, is DSGVTQTPKHLITATGQRVTLRCSPRSGDLSVYWYQQSLDQGLQFLIQYYNGEERAKGNILERFSAQQFPDLHSELNLSSLELGDSALYFCASGDRSNQPQHFGDGTRLSIL.

CDR3 DNA sequence: TGTGCCAGCAGTACGCACCCGGGACAGGGGAGCGAAAAACTGTTTTTT. Amino acids: CASSTHPGQGSEKLFF. The chain links TRBV2 to TRBJ1-4, with 10 bases fitting TRBD1. After removal of 5 bases from V and 8 bases from J, the junction contained 11 bases not matched to a gene. Germline V lookup: CDR1 SNHLY, CDR2 FYNNEI. The CDR3 length is 16 residues.

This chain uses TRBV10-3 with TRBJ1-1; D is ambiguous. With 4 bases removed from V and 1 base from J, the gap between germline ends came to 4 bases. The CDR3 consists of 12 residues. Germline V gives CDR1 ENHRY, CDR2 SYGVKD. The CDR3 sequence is CAISGGNTEAFF. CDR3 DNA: TGTGCCATCAGTGGAGGGAACACTGAAGCTTTCTTT.

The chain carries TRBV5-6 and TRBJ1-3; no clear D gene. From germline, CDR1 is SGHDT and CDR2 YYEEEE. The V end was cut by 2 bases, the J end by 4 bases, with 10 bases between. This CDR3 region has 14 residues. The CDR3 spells CASSFRRIGNTIYF. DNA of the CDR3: TGTGCCAGCAGCTTTCGAAGGATCGGAAACACCATATATTTT. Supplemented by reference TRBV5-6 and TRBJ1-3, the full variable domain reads DAGVTQSPTHLIKTRGQQVTLRCSPKSGHDTVSWYQQALGQGPQFIFQYYEEEERQRGNFPDRFSGHQFPNYSSELNVNALLLGDSALYLCASSFRRIGNTIYFGEGSWLTVV.

This CDR3 is CATSRRRHYGYTF. DNA for the CDR3: TGTGCCACCAGCAGACGGAGACACTATGGCTACACCTTC. J is TRBJ1-2 and V is TRBV15; D unclear. CDR3 size: 13 residues. The V gene lost 2 bases and the J gene lost 3 bases, with 7 bases spanning the gap. Germline assignment: CDR1 LNHNV and CDR2 YYDKDF (reference sequence).

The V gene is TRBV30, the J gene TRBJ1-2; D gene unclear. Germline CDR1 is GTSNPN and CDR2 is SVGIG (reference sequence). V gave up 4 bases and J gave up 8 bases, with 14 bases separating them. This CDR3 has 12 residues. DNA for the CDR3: TGTGCCTGGAAAACCGGACCGGAGGGCTACACCTTC. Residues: CAWKTGPEGYTF.

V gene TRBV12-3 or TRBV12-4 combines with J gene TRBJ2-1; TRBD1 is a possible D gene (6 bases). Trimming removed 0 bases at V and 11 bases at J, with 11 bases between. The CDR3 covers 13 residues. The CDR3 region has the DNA TGTGCCAGCAGTTTAGCGCTCCAGGGGAAGCAGTTCTTC. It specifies CASSLALQGKQFF.

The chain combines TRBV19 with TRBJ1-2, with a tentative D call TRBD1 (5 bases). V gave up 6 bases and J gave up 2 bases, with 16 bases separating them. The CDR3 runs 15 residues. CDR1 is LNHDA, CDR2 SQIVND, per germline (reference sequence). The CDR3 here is CASSAYAGGNYGYTF. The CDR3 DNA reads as TGTGCCAGTAGCGCTTATGCCGGGGGGAACTATGGCTACACCTTC.

CDR3 sequence: CASSYSPGQNTEAFF. CDR3 bases: TGTGCCAGCAGTTACTCGCCGGGACAGAACACTGAAGCTTTCTTT. The chain links TRBV6-2 or TRBV6-3 to TRBJ1-1; tentative D call: TRBD1 (6 bases). CDR1 MNHEY and CDR2 SVGEGT come from the germline V gene. This CDR3 comprises 15 residues. The V and J ends lost 0 bases and 1 base respectively, with 9 bases between them.

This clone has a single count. The CDR3 region is CASSFHGRDNEKLFF. The CDR3 DNA sequence: TGCGCCAGCAGCTTCCATGGGAGGGATAATGAAAAACTGTTTTTT. The gene calls are TRBV5-1 and TRBJ1-4; no definite D call. V was cut by 2 bases and J by 4 bases, with 12 bases left in between. The germline gives CDR1 SGHRS, CDR2 YFSETQ. This CDR3 comprises 15 residues.